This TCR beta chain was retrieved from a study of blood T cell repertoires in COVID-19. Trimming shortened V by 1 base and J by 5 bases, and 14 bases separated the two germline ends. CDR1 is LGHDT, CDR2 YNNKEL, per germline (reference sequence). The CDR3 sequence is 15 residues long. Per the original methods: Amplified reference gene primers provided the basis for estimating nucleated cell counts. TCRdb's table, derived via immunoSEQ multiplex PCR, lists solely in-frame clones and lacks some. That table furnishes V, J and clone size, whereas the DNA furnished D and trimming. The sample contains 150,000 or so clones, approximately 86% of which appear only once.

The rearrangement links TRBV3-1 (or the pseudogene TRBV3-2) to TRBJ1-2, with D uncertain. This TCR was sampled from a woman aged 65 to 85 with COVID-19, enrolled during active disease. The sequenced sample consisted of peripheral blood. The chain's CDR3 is CASSQAGLSGYGYTF. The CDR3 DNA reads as TGTGCCAGCAGCCAAGCGGGATTATCGGGGTATGGCTACACCTTC.